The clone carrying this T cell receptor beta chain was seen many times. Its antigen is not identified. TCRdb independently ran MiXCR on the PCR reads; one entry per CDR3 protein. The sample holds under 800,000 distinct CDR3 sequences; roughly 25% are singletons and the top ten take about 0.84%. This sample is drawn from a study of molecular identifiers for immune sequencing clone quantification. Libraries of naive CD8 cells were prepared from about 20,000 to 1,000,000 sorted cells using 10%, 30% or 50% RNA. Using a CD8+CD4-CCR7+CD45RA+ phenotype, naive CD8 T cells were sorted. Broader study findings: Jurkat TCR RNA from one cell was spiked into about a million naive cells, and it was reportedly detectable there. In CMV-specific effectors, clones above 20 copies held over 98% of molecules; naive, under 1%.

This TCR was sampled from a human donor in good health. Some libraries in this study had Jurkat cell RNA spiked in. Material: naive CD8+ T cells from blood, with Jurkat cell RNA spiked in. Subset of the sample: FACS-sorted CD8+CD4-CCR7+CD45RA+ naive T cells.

The CDR3 coding sequence is TGTGCCAGCAGCCAAGATTCCGGGGGAGGTTATGGCTACACCTTC. Residues: CASSQDSGGGYGYTF. The rearrangement joins TRBV4-2 to TRBJ1-2; a possible D gene is TRBD1 (5 bases). V was pared by 0 bases and J by 5 bases, with 13 bases between. The CDR3 extends over 15 amino acids. Germline assignment: CDR1 LGHNA and CDR2 YNFKEQ.